The 13 T cell receptor beta chains below come from one sample, sequenced in a study of technical replicates of blood from a few donors (dated by TCRdb to the late 2010s). Library preparation employed the immunoSEQ multiplex PCR assay. The table was pulled from immuneACCESS by TCRdb, which kept in-frame rearrangements only. Such tables lose some clones; where checked, under half of the loss comes from unresolved V genes, and the rest has no known cause. In this sample the table shows approximately 65,000 clones, approximately 84% of which occur a single time. The top ten constitute roughly 5% of the sample. Material for sequencing was PBMCs. These receptors were collected from a human donor in good health. Some clones in this sample may be carry-over from other donors' samples.

Here the CDR3 reads CASSPGEETQYF. The CDR3, as DNA: TGTGCCAGCTCACCCGGAGAGGAGACCCAGTACTTC. V is TRBV18 and J is TRBJ2-5; D unresolved. V was trimmed by 3 bases and J by 5 bases, leaving 7 bases between them. Germline V lookup: CDR1 KGHSH, CDR2 LQKENI. The CDR3 has 12 residues.

CDR3 region: CASSPDTGGFDEQYF. CDR3 DNA sequence: TGCGCCAGCAGCCCAGACACAGGGGGTTTCGACGAGCAGTACTTC. The chain employs TRBV4-1 and TRBJ2-7, with 8 bases identical to TRBD1. Germline V gives CDR1 MGHRA, CDR2 YSYEKL. CDR3 length: 15 amino acids. The J segment lost 5 bases and the V segment lost 4 bases, leaving 10 bases of the junction unmatched.

The chain recombines TRBV9 with TRBJ2-1; D not certain. CDR1 and CDR2 from the germline V gene are SGDLS and YYNGEE. There are 14 residues in the CDR3. V lost 4 bases and J 8 bases, leaving 16 bases between the germline ends. CDR3 sequence reads: CASSPRLNNDEQFF. The CDR3, as DNA: TGTGCCAGCAGCCCCCGACTGAATAACGATGAGCAGTTCTTC.

The chain is built from TRBV19 and TRBJ2-3, with TRBD2 matching over 10 bases. This CDR3 has 15 amino acids. CDR1 is LNHDA, CDR2 SQIVND, per germline (reference sequence). J was trimmed by 6 bases and V by 7 bases; bases with no gene match: 10. The CDR3 sequence: CASTWSGGAPDTQYF. The CDR3 nucleotides are TGTGCCAGTACTTGGAGCGGGGGGGCCCCCGATACGCAGTATTTT.

The chain joins TRBV4-1 to TRBJ2-1, with 9 bases matching TRBD2. The germline gives CDR1 MGHRA, CDR2 YSYEKL. The V and J ends lost 4 bases and 3 bases, in that order; junction bases with no gene match: 13. The CDR3 extends over 18 amino acids. The CDR3 spells CASSLRRGGQGFYNEQFF. DNA of the CDR3: TGCGCCAGCAGCCTACGGCGGGGGGGGCAAGGTTTCTACAATGAGCAGTTCTTC.

The chain recombines TRBV7-3 with TRBJ1-1; possible D gene TRBD1, 6 bases. Germline V gene lookup returns CDR1 SGHTA and CDR2 FQGTGA. The V gene lost 1 base and the J gene lost 1 base, with 22 bases spanning the gap. This CDR3 is 19 amino acids long. The CDR3 DNA follows: TGTGCCAGCAGCTTAAATGAGTTTTTCCGGGACAACGAGAACACTGAAGCTTTCTTT. Residues: CASSLNEFFRDNENTEAFF.

The rearrangement links TRBV7-2 to TRBJ2-1, with 8 bases fitting TRBD2. Germline V lookup: CDR1 SGHTA, CDR2 FQGNSA. There are 14 residues in the CDR3. J was trimmed by 6 bases and V by 0 bases; bases with no gene match: 1. DNA for the CDR3: TGTGCCAGCAGCTTAGCACTAGCGGCCAATGAGCAGTTCTTC. It is translated as CASSLALAANEQFF.

V is TRBV15 and J is TRBJ1-6; D gene unclear. CDR1 and CDR2 (germline): LNHNV, YYDKDF (reference sequence). The CDR3 is made up of 15 amino acids. Deletions cut 0 bases from V and 7 bases from J, with 10 bases between. CDR3 residues: CATSRDKTVNSPLHF. CDR3 DNA: TGTGCCACCAGCAGAGATAAAACAGTGAATTCACCCCTCCACTTT.

This clone was seen only once. The CDR3 loop reads CASSVGLGKQGHYGYTF. CDR3 DNA: TGTGCCAGCAGCGTAGGCTTAGGGAAACAGGGTCACTATGGCTACACCTTC. The rearrangement links TRBV9 to TRBJ1-2; a weak D match, TRBD1 (6 bases). The CDR3 totals 17 residues. Germline V CDR1 and CDR2: SGDLS, YYNGEE. Trimming cost V 0 bases and J 3 bases, with 18 bases left between them.

The chain uses TRBV9 and TRBJ2-5, with TRBD2 matching 9 bases. The germline gives CDR1 SGDLS, CDR2 YYNGEE. V lost 0 bases, J lost 5 bases, and 8 bases stayed unmatched. The CDR3 covers 16 residues. Written as DNA, the CDR3 is TGTGCCAGCAGCGTAGAGAGCGGGAGGCTGGCGGAGACCCAGTACTTC. Protein sequence: CASSVESGRLAETQYF.

The rearrangement links TRBV4-1 to TRBJ1-5, with 8 positions matching TRBD1. Germline CDR1 is MGHRA and CDR2 is YSYEKL. CDR3 length: 15 amino acids. J was trimmed by 2 bases and V by 1 base; bases with no gene match: 1. CDR3 nucleotides: TGCGCCAGCAGCCAAGTACAGGGGGGCAATCAGCCCCAGCATTTT. Encoded protein: CASSQVQGGNQPQHF.

The chain links TRBV21-1 to TRBJ2-5; TRBD2, as called in the table, went unchecked against the DNA. TRBV21-1 is assigned pseudogene status. The CDR3 covers 18 residues. The CDR3 spells CASQPLGGRDAGAETQYF. CDR3 sequence (DNA): TGTGCCAGCCAGCCCTTGGGGGGCCGAGACGCGGGGGCGGAGACCCAGTACTTC.

The chain employs TRBV30 and TRBJ2-7; D possibly corresponds to TRBD2 (5 bases). CDR1 GTSNPN and CDR2 SVGIG come from the germline V gene (reference sequence). This CDR3 is 14 amino acids long. The V end lost 4 bases, the J end lost 3 bases, and 16 bases lay between the germline ends. The CDR3 sequence: CAWTQGSLGYEQYF. Written as DNA, the CDR3 is TGTGCCTGGACTCAAGGGAGCCTGGGCTACGAGCAGTACTTC.